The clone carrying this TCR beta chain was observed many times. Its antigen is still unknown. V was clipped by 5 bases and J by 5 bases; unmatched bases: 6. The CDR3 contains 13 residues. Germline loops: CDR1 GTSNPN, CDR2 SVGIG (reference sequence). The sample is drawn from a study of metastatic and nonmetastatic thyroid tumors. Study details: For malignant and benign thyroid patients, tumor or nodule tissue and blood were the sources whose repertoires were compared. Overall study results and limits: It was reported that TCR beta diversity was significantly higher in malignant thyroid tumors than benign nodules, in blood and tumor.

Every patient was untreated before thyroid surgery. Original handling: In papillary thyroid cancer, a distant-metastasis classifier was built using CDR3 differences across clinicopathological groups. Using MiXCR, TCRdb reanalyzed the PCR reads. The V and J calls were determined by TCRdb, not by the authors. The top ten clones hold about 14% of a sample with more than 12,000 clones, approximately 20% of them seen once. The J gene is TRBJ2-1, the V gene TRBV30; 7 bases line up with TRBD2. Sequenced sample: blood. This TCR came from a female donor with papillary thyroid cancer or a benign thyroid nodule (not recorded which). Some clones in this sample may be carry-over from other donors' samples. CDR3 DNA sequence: TGTGCCTGGGGGGGGGGGTTACACAATGAGCAGTTCTTC. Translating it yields CAWGGGLHNEQFF.